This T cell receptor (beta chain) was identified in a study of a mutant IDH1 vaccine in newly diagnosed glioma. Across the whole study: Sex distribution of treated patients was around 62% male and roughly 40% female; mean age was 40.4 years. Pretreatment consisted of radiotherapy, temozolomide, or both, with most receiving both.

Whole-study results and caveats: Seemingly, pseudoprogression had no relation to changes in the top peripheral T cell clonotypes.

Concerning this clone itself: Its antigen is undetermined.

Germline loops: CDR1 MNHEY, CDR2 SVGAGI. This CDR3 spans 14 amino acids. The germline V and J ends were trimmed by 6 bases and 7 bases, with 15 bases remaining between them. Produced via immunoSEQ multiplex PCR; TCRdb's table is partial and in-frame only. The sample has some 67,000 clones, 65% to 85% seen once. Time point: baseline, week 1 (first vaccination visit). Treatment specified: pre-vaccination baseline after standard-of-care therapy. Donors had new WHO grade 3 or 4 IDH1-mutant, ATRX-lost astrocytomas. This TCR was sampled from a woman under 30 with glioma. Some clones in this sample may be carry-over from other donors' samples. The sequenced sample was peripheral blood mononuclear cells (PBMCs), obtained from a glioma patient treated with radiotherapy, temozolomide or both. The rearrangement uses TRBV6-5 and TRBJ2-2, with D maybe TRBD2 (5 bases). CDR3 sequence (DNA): TGTGCCAGCAGACCCACCCGGGGTTACGGGGAGCTGTTTTTT. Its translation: CASRPTRGYGELFF.